The sequence of this T cell receptor (beta chain) was determined in a study of beta chain features in type 1 diabetes. Study observations and caveats: TCRB CDR3s from Type 1 diabetes patients were moderately but significantly shorter in all four CD4+ subsets. These data did not resolve whether HLA type affects TCRB rearrangement.

The whole isolated RNA underwent reverse transcription, so sequencing captured expressed TCRB transcripts. Clones were read by immunoSEQ multiplex PCR, and TCRdb kept only the in-frame ones, dropping some. Among 600,000 to 700,000 clones, 9.5% to 15% were seen once, and the ten largest hold approximately 0.11%. Trimming shortened V by 0 bases and J by 6 bases, and 16 bases separated the two germline ends. Germline lookup yields CDR1 SGDLS and CDR2 YYNGEE. CDR3 length: 15 residues. This clone has just a few counts. Antigen specificity is unknown. The material sequenced was naive CD4+ T cells from blood. The chain is built from TRBV9 and TRBJ2-7; D possibly corresponds to TRBD1 (5 bases). The receptor was isolated from a man under 40 with type 1 diabetes. The CDR3 loop is CASSVEGARPSEQYF. In nucleotides, the CDR3 is TGTGCCAGCAGCGTAGAAGGGGCCCGCCCCAGCGAGCAGTACTTC.